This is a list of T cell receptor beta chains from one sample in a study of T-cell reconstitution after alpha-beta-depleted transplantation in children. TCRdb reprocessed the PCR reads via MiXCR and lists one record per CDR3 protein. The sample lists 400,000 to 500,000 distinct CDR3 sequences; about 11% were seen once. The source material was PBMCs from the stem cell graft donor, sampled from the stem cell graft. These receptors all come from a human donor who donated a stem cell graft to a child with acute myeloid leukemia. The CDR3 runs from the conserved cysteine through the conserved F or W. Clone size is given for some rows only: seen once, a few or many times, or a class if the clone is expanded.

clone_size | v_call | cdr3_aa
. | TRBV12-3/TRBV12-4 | CASSLLTSDNEQFF
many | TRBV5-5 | CASSYGRSSGANVLTF
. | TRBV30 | CAWSHGLAGGSHEQYF
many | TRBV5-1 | CASSLQGIPQETQYF
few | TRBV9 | CASSAGGVGTGELFF
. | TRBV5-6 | CASSDRDTIYQETQYF
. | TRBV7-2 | CASSLGGGILDGYTF
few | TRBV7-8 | CASSFDRTRGTTNEKLFF
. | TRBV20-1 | CSVAGRAGNEQFF
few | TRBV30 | CAWSVTSGRYEQFF
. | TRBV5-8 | CASSLVPKSNTQYF
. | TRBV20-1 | CSAEFEYNEQFF
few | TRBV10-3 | CAISGDSREQYF
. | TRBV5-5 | CASSMGQGKEAFF
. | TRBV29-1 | CSAPLAGPSGANVLTF
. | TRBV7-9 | CASSPGTGDEKLFF
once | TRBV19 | CASRHTGTEAFF
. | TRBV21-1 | CASSNVRLAKNIQYF
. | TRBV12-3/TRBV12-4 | CASSLGGGTGGQETQYF
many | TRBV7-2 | CASSRDSVNQPQHF
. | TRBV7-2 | CASSQLLVVEQYF
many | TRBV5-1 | CASSLRSGGLQETQYF
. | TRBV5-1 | CASSLAVQGKGEKLFF
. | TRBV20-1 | CSARQDCTDTQYF
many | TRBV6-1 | CASSRMSNQPQHF
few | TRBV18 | CASSLRQGAERNEQFF
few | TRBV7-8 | CASSHSWASHEQFF
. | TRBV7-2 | CASSRTTSNTGELFF
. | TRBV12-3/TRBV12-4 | CASRPTGFGNTIYF
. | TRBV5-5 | CASRYSGGPGDTQYF
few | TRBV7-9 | CASSPPGHANSPLHF
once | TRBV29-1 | CSGQGWNEQFF
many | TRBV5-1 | CASSPDPTTSGINNEQFF
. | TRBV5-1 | CASSPERLSGNTIYF
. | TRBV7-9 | CASSTKDRAYEQYF
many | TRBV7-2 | CASSSRTSGRTYEQYF
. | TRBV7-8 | CASSLLRQRHQETQYF
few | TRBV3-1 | CASSLRTGAYTGELFF
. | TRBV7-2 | CASSFRGGPIETQYF
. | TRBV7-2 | CASSRDRAGNTIYF
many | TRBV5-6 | CASSFASNYGYTF
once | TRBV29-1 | CSAVFWTSGNEQFF
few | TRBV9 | CASSEGHPTDTQYF